Listed below are T cell receptor beta chains from one sample, sequenced in a study of blood T cell repertoires in COVID-19. Clones were read by immunoSEQ multiplex PCR, and TCRdb kept only the in-frame ones, dropping some. The sample records tens of thousands of clones, about 77% being singletons. Sequenced: peripheral blood. Receptor source: a man aged 70 or older with COVID-19, enrolled during active disease. Each CDR3 is given with its conserved first and last residue. Fields, in order: V gene, D gene, clone size, J gene, CDR3 protein, CDR3 DNA. D genes are given only for firm matches. A row's size may be missing; if present it is once, few, many or a size class.

V: TRBV3-1/TRBV3-2; D: -; size: -; J: TRBJ1-3; CDR3: CASSHERTTHGNTIYF; DNA: TGTGCCAGCAGCCACGAGAGGACAACCCATGGAAACACCATATATTTT
V: TRBV7-9; D: TRBD2; size: once; J: TRBJ2-7; CDR3: CASSLSLAGGHEQYF; DNA: TGTGCCAGCAGCTTATCCCTAGCGGGGGGCCACGAGCAGTACTTC
V: TRBV18; D: -; size: -; J: TRBJ1-5; CDR3: CASSSRGGGQPQHF; DNA: TGTGCCAGCTCGAGCCGGGGGGGAGGACAGCCCCAGCATTTT
V: TRBV29-1; D: -; size: -; J: TRBJ1-1; CDR3: CSVEGAGNTEAFF; DNA: TGCAGCGTTGAAGGGGCCGGGAACACTGAAGCTTTCTTT
V: TRBV3-1/TRBV3-2; D: -; size: few; J: TRBJ2-7; CDR3: CASSPGAGASYEQYF; DNA: TGTGCCAGCAGCCCCGGGGCAGGGGCCTCCTACGAGCAGTACTTC
V: TRBV27; D: -; size: -; J: TRBJ1-4; CDR3: CASSLWWGDEKLFF; DNA: TGTGCCAGCAGTTTATGGTGGGGGGATGAAAAACTGTTTTTT
V: TRBV13; D: TRBD1; size: once; J: TRBJ2-7; CDR3: CASSPTGGRIYEQYF; DNA: TGTGCCAGCAGCCCCACAGGGGGCAGGATCTACGAGCAGTACTTC
V: TRBV11-2; D: -; size: -; J: TRBJ1-6; CDR3: CASNPGSTYNSPLHF; DNA: TGTGCCAGCAACCCGGGGTCGACTTATAATTCACCCCTCCACTTT
V: TRBV5-4; D: TRBD2; size: -; J: TRBJ2-1; CDR3: CASSLTSGHNEQFF; DNA: TGTGCCAGCAGCTTAACTAGCGGACACAATGAGCAGTTCTTC
V: TRBV2; D: -; size: many; J: TRBJ1-1; CDR3: CASSSTTGLTEAFF; DNA: TGTGCCAGCAGTTCTACTACAGGGTTAACTGAAGCTTTCTTT
V: TRBV10-1; D: TRBD1; size: -; J: TRBJ1-1; CDR3: CASSETAGGGFEAFF; DNA: TGCGCCAGCAGTGAGACGGCAGGGGGCGGCTTTGAAGCTTTCTTT
V: TRBV7-8; D: TRBD1; size: -; J: TRBJ1-5; CDR3: CASSSDRGGRQPQHF; DNA: TGTGCCAGCAGCTCGGACAGGGGGGGCAGACAGCCCCAGCATTTT
V: TRBV6-1; D: TRBD1; size: -; J: TRBJ1-5; CDR3: CASSDGQGGNQPQHF; DNA: TGTGCCAGCAGTGACGGACAGGGAGGCAATCAGCCCCAGCATTTT
V: TRBV18; D: -; size: -; J: TRBJ1-5; CDR3: CASSPGGGSNQPQHF; DNA: TGTGCCAGCTCACCGGGAGGGGGAAGCAATCAGCCCCAGCATTTT
V: TRBV7-2; D: -; size: -; J: TRBJ1-2; CDR3: CASSAQGAPGGYTF; DNA: TGTGCCAGCAGCGCACAGGGTGCCCCCGGTGGCTACACCTTC
V: TRBV10-3; D: TRBD1; size: once; J: TRBJ1-1; CDR3: CAIRGQDWNTEAFF; DNA: TGTGCCATCAGGGGACAGGATTGGAACACTGAAGCTTTCTTT
V: TRBV5-1; D: TRBD2; size: -; J: TRBJ2-2; CDR3: CASSLRTSGGAGGELFF; DNA: TGCGCCAGCAGCTTACGCACTAGCGGGGGGGCCGGCGGGGAGCTGTTTTTT
V: TRBV7-2; D: -; size: once; J: TRBJ1-2; CDR3: CASSQQGNNYGYTF; DNA: TGTGCCAGCAGCCAACAGGGAAATAACTATGGCTACACCTTC
V: TRBV19; D: -; size: -; J: TRBJ2-7; CDR3: CASKRAGWDYEQYF; DNA: TGTGCCAGTAAGCGGGCAGGCTGGGACTACGAGCAGTACTTC
V: TRBV5-1; D: TRBD2; size: -; J: TRBJ2-2; CDR3: CASRTSGTTGELFF; DNA: TGCGCCAGCAGGACTAGCGGGACCACCGGGGAGCTGTTTTTT
V: TRBV4-1; D: TRBD1; size: -; J: TRBJ1-1; CDR3: CASSPRTGPPGLEAFF; DNA: TGCGCCAGCAGCCCCCGGACAGGACCACCCGGTCTTGAAGCTTTCTTT
V: TRBV7-9; D: -; size: few; J: TRBJ2-3; CDR3: CASSLLTDTQYF; DNA: TGTGCCAGCAGCTTATTAACAGATACGCAGTATTTT